This TCR beta chain was recorded in a study of blood T cell repertoires in COVID-19. Across the whole study: Specimens from acute and convalescent COVID-19 originated in the United States, Italy and Spain.

Clones were read by immunoSEQ multiplex PCR, and TCRdb kept only the in-frame ones, dropping some. The sample has fewer than 130,000 clones, 69% seen once. Between the trimmed V and J ends, which lost 1 base and 1 base, there was a span of 10 bases. Germline CDR1 and CDR2: LGHNA and YSLEER. This CDR3 region has 15 residues. The sequenced sample was peripheral blood. The chain joins TRBV4-3 to TRBJ1-2; no firm D call. The TCR was taken from a man older than 75 with acute or convalescent COVID-19. CDR3 loop: CASSQAAGGNYGYTF. Written as DNA, the CDR3 is TGCGCCAGCAGCCAAGCGGCAGGAGGTAACTATGGCTACACCTTC.